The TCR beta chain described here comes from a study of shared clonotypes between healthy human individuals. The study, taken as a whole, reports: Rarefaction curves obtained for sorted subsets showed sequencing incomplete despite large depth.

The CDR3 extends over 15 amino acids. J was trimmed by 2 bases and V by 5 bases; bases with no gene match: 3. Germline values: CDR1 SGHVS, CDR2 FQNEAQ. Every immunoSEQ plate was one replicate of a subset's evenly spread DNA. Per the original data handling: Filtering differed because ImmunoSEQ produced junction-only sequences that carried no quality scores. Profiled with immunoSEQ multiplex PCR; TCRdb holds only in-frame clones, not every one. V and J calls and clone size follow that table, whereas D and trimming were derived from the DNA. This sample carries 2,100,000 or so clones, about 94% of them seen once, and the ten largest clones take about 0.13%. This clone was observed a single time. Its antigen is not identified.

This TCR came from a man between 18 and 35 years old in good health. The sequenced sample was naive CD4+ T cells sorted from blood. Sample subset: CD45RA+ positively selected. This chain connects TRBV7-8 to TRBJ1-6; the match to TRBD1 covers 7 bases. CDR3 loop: CASSPGQAYNSPLHF. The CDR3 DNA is TGTGCCAGCAGCCCAGGACAGGCCTATAATTCACCCCTCCACTTT.